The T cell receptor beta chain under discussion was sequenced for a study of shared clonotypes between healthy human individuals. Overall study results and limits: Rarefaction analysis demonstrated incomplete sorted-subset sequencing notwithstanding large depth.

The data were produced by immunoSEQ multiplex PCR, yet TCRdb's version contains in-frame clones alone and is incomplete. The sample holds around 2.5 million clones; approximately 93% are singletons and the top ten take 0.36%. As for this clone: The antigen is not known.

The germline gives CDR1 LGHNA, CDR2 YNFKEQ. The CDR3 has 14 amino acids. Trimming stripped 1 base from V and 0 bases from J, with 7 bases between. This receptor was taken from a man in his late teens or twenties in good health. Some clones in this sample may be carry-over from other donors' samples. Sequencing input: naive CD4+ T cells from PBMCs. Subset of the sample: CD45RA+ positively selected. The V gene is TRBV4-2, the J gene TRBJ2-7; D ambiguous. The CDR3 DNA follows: TGTGCCAGCAGCCAAGCTAGTCCCTCCTACGAGCAGTACTTC. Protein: CASSQASPSYEQYF.